A selection of T cell receptor beta chains follows, all from one sample in a study of blood T cell repertoires in COVID-19. The data were produced by immunoSEQ multiplex PCR, yet TCRdb's version contains in-frame clones alone and is incomplete. The profile shows approximately 70,000 clones, more than 85% of them singletons. Sequencing was done on a sample of peripheral blood. The source of these receptors is a human donor with active COVID-19. The donor label of this sample is uncertain. CDR3s include the opening cysteine and the closing phenylalanine or tryptophan. The D gene is left open where the match is weak. Only some rows state a clone size, as once, few, many or a class for expanded clones.

j_gene: TRBJ1-4
v_gene: TRBV3-1/TRBV3-2
d_gene: TRBD1
abundance: NA
CDR3nt: TGTGCCAGCAGCCAAGACCCAACCCGGGACAGGGGGCGAAAACTGTTTTTT
CDR3aa: CASSQDPTRDRGRKLFF

j_gene: TRBJ2-7
v_gene: TRBV10-3
d_gene: NA
abundance: NA
CDR3nt: TGTGCCATCTCAGGGGGGATGTCCTACGAGCAGTACTTC
CDR3aa: CAISGGMSYEQYF

j_gene: TRBJ2-5
v_gene: TRBV11-2
d_gene: NA
abundance: NA
CDR3nt: TGTGCCAGCAGCCCCCTGGGGGCAGGGTCCATAAGGGAGACCCAGTACTTC
CDR3aa: CASSPLGAGSIRETQYF

j_gene: TRBJ1-1
v_gene: TRBV7-8
d_gene: NA
abundance: few
CDR3nt: TGTGCCAGCAGCTTAGAACGCGACAGACCGAACACTGAAGCTTTCTTT
CDR3aa: CASSLERDRPNTEAFF

j_gene: TRBJ2-5
v_gene: TRBV27
d_gene: TRBD2
abundance: NA
CDR3nt: TGTGCCAGCAGGTCGGGGGTAGCGGGGGAGACCCAGTACTTC
CDR3aa: CASRSGVAGETQYF

j_gene: TRBJ2-7
v_gene: TRBV10-3
d_gene: TRBD2
abundance: NA
CDR3nt: TGTGCCATCAGCCAGACTAGCGGGAGCTACGAGCAGTACTTC
CDR3aa: CAISQTSGSYEQYF

j_gene: TRBJ2-1
v_gene: TRBV14
d_gene: NA
abundance: NA
CDR3nt: TGTGCCAGCAGCCTGAGGACTGCCGACAATGAGCAGTTCTTC
CDR3aa: CASSLRTADNEQFF

j_gene: TRBJ1-4
v_gene: TRBV5-6
d_gene: TRBD1
abundance: NA
CDR3nt: TGTGCCAGCAGCCACGGGACAGGGGTTGAAAAACTGTTTTTT
CDR3aa: CASSHGTGVEKLFF

j_gene: TRBJ2-3
v_gene: TRBV7-9
d_gene: TRBD2
abundance: once
CDR3nt: TGTGCCAGCAGCGGATCTAGCGGGAGGGGGGCAGATACGCAGTATTTT
CDR3aa: CASSGSSGRGADTQYF

j_gene: TRBJ2-7
v_gene: TRBV3-1/TRBV3-2
d_gene: NA
abundance: NA
CDR3nt: TGTGCCAGCAGCCGTCTTCCGGGACAAGGGGACGAGCAGTACTTC
CDR3aa: CASSRLPGQGDEQYF

j_gene: TRBJ2-1
v_gene: TRBV29-1
d_gene: NA
abundance: NA
CDR3nt: TGCAGCGTTACCGGACTGTCCAATGAGCAGTTCTTC
CDR3aa: CSVTGLSNEQFF

j_gene: TRBJ2-5
v_gene: TRBV5-1
d_gene: TRBD1
abundance: NA
CDR3nt: TGCGCCAGCAGCTCCGACAGGGTTGAGACCCAGTACTTC
CDR3aa: CASSSDRVETQYF

j_gene: TRBJ1-2
v_gene: TRBV28
d_gene: NA
abundance: NA
CDR3nt: TGTGCCATAACAGCTAACTATGGCTACACCTTC
CDR3aa: CAITANYGYTF

j_gene: TRBJ2-2
v_gene: TRBV6-5
d_gene: NA
abundance: once
CDR3nt: TGTGCCAGCAGTCAACGGGGGGCCACCACCGGGGAGCTGTTTTTT
CDR3aa: CASSQRGATTGELFF

j_gene: TRBJ2-7
v_gene: TRBV6-1
d_gene: TRBD1
abundance: NA
CDR3nt: TGTGCCAGCAGTGAAACACAGGGGGCGAGGTACGAGCAGTACTTC
CDR3aa: CASSETQGARYEQYF

j_gene: TRBJ2-7
v_gene: TRBV10-3
d_gene: TRBD2
abundance: NA
CDR3nt: TGTGCCATCAGTGAGTCGGCGGGAGTATACGAGCAGTACTTC
CDR3aa: CAISESAGVYEQYF

j_gene: TRBJ1-2
v_gene: TRBV6-2/TRBV6-3
d_gene: NA
abundance: NA
CDR3nt: TGTGCCAGCAGCCGACAGGATACTAACTATGGCTACACCTTC
CDR3aa: CASSRQDTNYGYTF

j_gene: TRBJ2-7
v_gene: TRBV4-2
d_gene: TRBD2
abundance: NA
CDR3nt: TGTGCCAGCAGCCAATGGCGGGAGGCCCCCTACGAGCAGTACTTC
CDR3aa: CASSQWREAPYEQYF

j_gene: TRBJ1-5
v_gene: TRBV15
d_gene: NA
abundance: NA
CDR3nt: TGTGCCACCAGCAGCTACCGGGACTCGCAGCCCCAGCATTTT
CDR3aa: CATSSYRDSQPQHF

j_gene: TRBJ2-1
v_gene: TRBV27
d_gene: NA
abundance: NA
CDR3nt: TGTGCCAGCAGTTCGATTTGGACAGCCAGAAGCTCCTACAATGAGCAGTTCTTC
CDR3aa: CASSSIWTARSSYNEQFF

j_gene: TRBJ2-2
v_gene: TRBV7-2
d_gene: NA
abundance: NA
CDR3nt: TGTGCCAGCAGCTTAGACAGGGTGAACACCGGGGAGCTGTTTTTT
CDR3aa: CASSLDRVNTGELFF

j_gene: TRBJ1-5
v_gene: TRBV3-1/TRBV3-2
d_gene: NA
abundance: NA
CDR3nt: TGTGCCAGCAGCCAAGATCGTGGCGGGAATCAGCCCCAGCATTTT
CDR3aa: CASSQDRGGNQPQHF

j_gene: TRBJ1-4
v_gene: TRBV12-3/TRBV12-4
d_gene: TRBD1
abundance: NA
CDR3nt: TGTGCCAGCAGTCCGGGACAGGGGGCAAAACTGTTTTTT
CDR3aa: CASSPGQGAKLFF

j_gene: TRBJ1-1
v_gene: TRBV6-2/TRBV6-3
d_gene: NA
abundance: once
CDR3nt: TGTGCCAGCAGTTACTGGCAGGGAGGAGCTTTCTTT
CDR3aa: CASSYWQGGAFF

j_gene: TRBJ1-1
v_gene: TRBV5-1
d_gene: TRBD1
abundance: NA
CDR3nt: TGCGCCAGCAGTTTCCAGGGGGCGCGGACTGAAGCTTTCTTT
CDR3aa: CASSFQGARTEAFF

j_gene: TRBJ1-1
v_gene: TRBV11-2
d_gene: NA
abundance: NA
CDR3nt: TGTGCCAGCAGCTTAGCCCTACGGAGCGTGGACACTGAAGCTTTCTTT
CDR3aa: CASSLALRSVDTEAFF

j_gene: TRBJ2-7
v_gene: TRBV6-5
d_gene: NA
abundance: once
CDR3nt: TGTGCCAGCAGTTACCGACCCTCAGGATCTGAGCAGTACTTC
CDR3aa: CASSYRPSGSEQYF

j_gene: TRBJ2-5
v_gene: TRBV7-2
d_gene: NA
abundance: NA
CDR3nt: TGTGCCAGCAGCTTAGTCGGTCAAGAGACCCAGTACTTC
CDR3aa: CASSLVGQETQYF

j_gene: TRBJ2-1
v_gene: TRBV7-3
d_gene: NA
abundance: NA
CDR3nt: TGTGCCAGCAGCTTAACGGGTAGCGCTGGCAATGAGCAGTTCTTC
CDR3aa: CASSLTGSAGNEQFF

j_gene: TRBJ2-7
v_gene: TRBV6-2/TRBV6-3
d_gene: NA
abundance: NA
CDR3nt: TGTGCCAGCAGTTACAGCGCGAAATCCTACGAGCAGTACTTC
CDR3aa: CASSYSAKSYEQYF

j_gene: TRBJ1-5
v_gene: TRBV18
d_gene: NA
abundance: NA
CDR3nt: TGTGCCAGCTCACCCGGATGGGAGCAGCCCCAGCATTTT
CDR3aa: CASSPGWEQPQHF

j_gene: TRBJ2-5
v_gene: TRBV5-1
d_gene: NA
abundance: NA
CDR3nt: TGCGCCAGCAGCTCAGCTAGTTCTGAGACCCAGTACTTC
CDR3aa: CASSSASSETQYF

j_gene: TRBJ2-1
v_gene: TRBV9
d_gene: TRBD2
abundance: few
CDR3nt: TGTGCCAGCACCTCCCGCCTAGCGGCCCAGGACAATGAGCAGTTCTTC
CDR3aa: CASTSRLAAQDNEQFF

j_gene: TRBJ2-2
v_gene: TRBV9
d_gene: NA
abundance: NA
CDR3nt: TGTGCCAGCAGCGGACATACAGGACACAACACCGGGGAGCTGTTTTTT
CDR3aa: CASSGHTGHNTGELFF

j_gene: TRBJ2-7
v_gene: TRBV6-2/TRBV6-3
d_gene: NA
abundance: NA
CDR3nt: TGTGCCAGCAGTTACTCGCAGGGAAGGTACGAGCAGTACTTC
CDR3aa: CASSYSQGRYEQYF

j_gene: TRBJ2-7
v_gene: TRBV20-1
d_gene: TRBD2
abundance: few
CDR3nt: TGCAGTGCTCGTGGGCCGGGGGGCTACGAGCAGTACTTC
CDR3aa: CSARGPGGYEQYF

j_gene: TRBJ1-2
v_gene: TRBV6-2/TRBV6-3
d_gene: TRBD1
abundance: NA
CDR3nt: TGTGCCAGCAGTCAAAGACAGGGAGACCTCTATGGCTACACCTTC
CDR3aa: CASSQRQGDLYGYTF

j_gene: TRBJ2-1
v_gene: TRBV10-3
d_gene: NA
abundance: NA
CDR3nt: TGTGCCATCAGTGAGTCGAGTCTAAAAGACAATGAGCAGTTCTTC
CDR3aa: CAISESSLKDNEQFF